A single sample gave rise to the 21 T cell receptor beta chains below, sequenced in a study of T cells in Graves' hyperthyroidism and ophthalmopathy. RNA transcripts provided the source from which TCR beta CDR3 regions were amplified. When the TCR CDR3 underwent first-round RT-PCR, the HTBI primer set was used. TCRdb used MiXCR to reprocess the multiplex PCR reads, holding one entry per CDR3 protein. Of around 300,000 distinct CDR3 sequences in the sample, 11% to 15% are singletons; the top ten hold just under 25%. Sample: blood. The source of these receptors is a woman aged 25-40 years with Graves' hyperthyroidism.

With regard to this clonotype: This may be a read error, as it is one base from a much larger clone. The chain combines TRBV28 with TRBJ2-7; D unresolved. Germline-derived CDR1 and CDR2 are MDHEN and SYDVKM. Between the trimmed V and J ends, which lost 5 bases and 2 bases, there was a span of 16 bases. CDR3 size: 15 residues. The CDR3 DNA follows: TGTGCCAGCAGTCTCCGGGCACGACCTCCCTACGAGCAGTACTTC. Protein product: CASSLRARPPYEQYF.

This clonotype was detected only once. The V and J genes are TRBV7-6 and TRBJ2-6, with 7 bases that match TRBD1. Unmatched junction bases numbered 9, after V lost 4 bases and J lost 3 bases. This CDR3 comprises 17 residues. The germline CDR1 and CDR2 sequences are SGHVS and FNYEAQ. CDR3 nucleotides: TGTGCCAGCAGCTCCGGGACAGTTGAGTTTGGGGCCAACGTCCTGACTTTC. Protein product: CASSSGTVEFGANVLTF.

The chain employs TRBV3-1 and TRBJ2-7; no clear D gene. V lost 2 bases to trimming and J lost 0 bases, with 8 bases between them. CDR1 is LGHDT and CDR2 is YNNKEL in the germline V gene (reference sequence). This CDR3 contains 14 residues. This chain's CDR3 is CASSQRRSSYEQYF. The CDR3 nucleotides read TGTGCCAGCAGCCAAAGACGGAGCTCCTACGAGCAGTACTTC.

On this clonotype itself: One junction end disagrees with the germline gene, perhaps due to a read error. The chain links TRBV6-2 or TRBV6-3 to TRBJ1-1; D gene ambiguous. The CDR3 loop spans 13 amino acids. The V gene's germline CDR1 is MNHEY and CDR2 SVGEGT. CDR3 protein: CASSFRDDTVAFF. In nucleotides, the CDR3 is TGTGCCAGCAGTTTTAGGGATGACACTGTAGCTTTCTTT.

The chain is built from TRBV6-1 and TRBJ2-1; D may be TRBD2 (5 bases). The CDR3 loop spans 16 amino acids. Trimming left V 6 bases short and J 0 bases short, with 15 bases between. CDR1 and CDR2 (germline): MNHNS, SASEGT. The CDR3 loop reads CASSRLSGFSYNEQFF. The CDR3 DNA reads TGTGCCAGCAGCCGCCTAAGCGGTTTCTCCTACAATGAGCAGTTCTTC.

This clonotype was seen a few times. The chain uses TRBV20-1 and TRBJ2-3, with D possibly TRBD2 on 5 matching bases. Trimming took off 6 bases at V and 6 bases at J, with 16 bases between the two ends. The CDR3 is made up of 13 amino acids. Germline loops: CDR1 DFQATT, CDR2 SNEGSKA (reference sequence). The CDR3 loop is CSAEGLNGDTQYF. CDR3 bases: TGCAGTGCCGAGGGTCTAAATGGGGATACGCAGTATTTT.

This clonotype was seen at least ten times. The genes are TRBV5-6 and TRBJ2-5; maybe TRBD1 (6 bases). The CDR3 has 15 residues. With 2 bases removed from V and 5 bases from J, the gap between germline ends came to 16 bases. Germline CDR1 and CDR2: SGHDT and YYEEEE. CDR3 sequence (DNA): TGTGCCAGCAGCTTCACCCAGGGGAGAGTGGAGACCCAGTACTTC. Protein sequence: CASSFTQGRVETQYF.

The chain carries TRBV20-1 and TRBJ2-7; D is undetermined. Trimming shortened V by 3 bases and J by 6 bases, and 3 bases separated the two germline ends. The germline gives CDR1 DFQATT, CDR2 SNEGSKA (reference sequence). The CDR3 spans 9 residues. The CDR3 loop reads CSASPEQYF. As DNA, the CDR3 is TGCAGTGCTAGCCCCGAGCAGTACTTC.

This clonotype was seen many times. V usage is TRBV6-1 and J usage is TRBJ1-5; 7 nucleotides align to TRBD1. With V trimmed by 6 bases and J by 6 bases, 8 bases remained unmatched. Germline-derived CDR1 and CDR2 are MNHNS and SASEGT. CDR3 length: 14 amino acids. CDR3 sequence (DNA): TGTGCCAGCAGGGGCAGGGGGAGTTCTCAGCCCCAGCATTTT. This gives the protein CASRGRGSSQPQHF.

V and J are TRBV11-2 and TRBJ2-4; D remains unclear. Germline assignment: CDR1 SGHAT and CDR2 FQNNGV. This CDR3 is 15 amino acids long. The ends were cut back, 2 bases at V and 0 bases at J, with 8 bases in the middle. In DNA form, the CDR3 reads TGTGCCAGCAGCTTATTTCAGATAGCCAAAAACATTCAGTACTTC. Translated: CASSLFQIAKNIQYF.

This clonotype has a handful of counts. The gene calls are TRBV29-1 and TRBJ2-3; D call uncertain. CDR1 is SQVTM, CDR2 ANQGSEA, per germline. The CDR3 has 11 amino acids. With 6 bases removed from V and 5 bases from J, the gap between germline ends came to 9 bases. CDR3: CSVHDLDTQYF. CDR3 nucleotide sequence: TGCAGCGTGCACGACTTAGATACGCAGTATTTT.

This clonotype was seen many times. The genes are TRBV13 and TRBJ2-3, with TRBD2 matching 7 bases. Germline CDR1 PRHDT, CDR2 FYEKMQ (reference sequence). The CDR3 is 20 amino acids. The V segment lost 0 bases and the J segment 1 base; nucleotides outside the gene matches: 16. DNA for the CDR3: TGTGCCAGCAGCTTAGGCCTTTTGAGCGGGGTTGAGGGGCGCACAGATACGCAGTATTTT. Translating gives CASSLGLLSGVEGRTDTQYF.

This clonotype turned up a few times. The chain carries TRBV19 and TRBJ2-7; 9 nucleotides agree with TRBD1. Germline loops: CDR1 LNHDA, CDR2 SQIVND (reference sequence). This CDR3 has 16 residues. With V trimmed by 5 bases and J by 2 bases, 10 bases remained unmatched. This chain's CDR3 is CASSLQGARPPYEQYF. The CDR3 region has the DNA TGTGCCAGTAGTCTACAGGGGGCGCGGCCTCCCTACGAGCAGTACTTC.

The rearrangement links TRBV7-9 to TRBJ2-2; possible D gene TRBD2, 6 bases. The CDR3 spans 15 residues. In germline, CDR1 is SEHNR, CDR2 FQNEAQ (reference sequence). Trimming removed 3 bases from V and 2 bases from J, with 10 bases in between. This chain's CDR3 is CASSFGGSNTGELFF. In DNA form, the CDR3 reads TGTGCCAGCAGCTTTGGAGGGAGTAACACCGGGGAGCTGTTTTTT.

This clonotype was observed a few times. V is TRBV9 and J is TRBJ2-3; a possible D gene is TRBD1 (6 bases). CDR1 is SGDLS, CDR2 YYNGEE, per germline. The CDR3 covers 14 residues. V was trimmed by 0 bases and J by 6 bases, leaving 11 bases between them. The CDR3 DNA is TGTGCCAGCAGCGTAGATGTTCAGGGGGATACGCAGTATTTT. Protein product: CASSVDVQGDTQYF.

In this sample, this clonotype turned up many times. The chain has TRBV28 and TRBJ1-2; unclear D gene. The V and J ends lost 4 bases and 2 bases respectively, with 11 bases between them. The CDR3 is 14 residues long. Germline V gives CDR1 MDHEN, CDR2 SYDVKM. CDR3 DNA: TGTGCCAGCAGTTGGGAGAAGATCAACTATGGCTACACCTTC. It specifies CASSWEKINYGYTF.

This clonotype was counted at least ten times. CDR3 amino acids: CSAPRGSEPYEQYF. The CDR3 DNA reads as TGCAGCGCCCCCAGGGGCTCGGAGCCCTACGAGCAGTACTTC. The chain combines TRBV29-1 with TRBJ2-7; D perhaps matches TRBD1 (6 bases). CDR1 is SQVTM and CDR2 is ANQGSEA in the germline V gene. Trimming removed 7 bases at V and 2 bases at J, with 18 bases between. CDR3 length equals 14 residues.

This sequence joins TRBV28 and TRBJ2-7; 10 bases match TRBD1. Germline V gives CDR1 MDHEN, CDR2 SYDVKM. CDR3 length equals 18 residues. V lost 5 bases and J lost 7; bases outside the gene matches: 20. The CDR3 region is CASSPLGGMRTGGSEQYF. The CDR3 DNA is TGTGCCAGCAGTCCTTTGGGCGGGATGAGGACAGGGGGTTCGGAGCAGTACTTC.

This clonotype was seen many times. V and J are TRBV24-1 and TRBJ1-1; D may be TRBD1 (6 bases). This CDR3 spans 13 amino acids. V lost 9 bases and J 5 bases, leaving 15 bases between the germline ends. CDR1 and CDR2 (germline): KGHDR, SFDVKD. DNA for the CDR3: TGTGCCACCGCGGCGGGGGCGCTTACTGAAGCTTTCTTT. Translating gives CATAAGALTEAFF.

This clonotype was seen at least ten times. The V call is TRBV4-3, the J call TRBJ2-7; D is ambiguous. The CDR3 contains 14 residues. Germline CDR1 and CDR2: LGHNA and YSLEER. V dropped 1 base and J dropped 6 bases, with 13 bases sitting between them. In DNA, the CDR3 is TGCGCCAGCAGCCAAGGTGCCCTATCGGGCGAGCAGTACTTC. It is translated as CASSQGALSGEQYF.

This clonotype was picked up one time. The chain recombines TRBV3-1 with TRBJ1-6; D not certain. The CDR3 has 12 amino acids. Trimming removed 6 bases at V and 7 bases at J, with 7 bases between. The germline V gene encodes CDR1 LGHDT and CDR2 YNNKEL (reference sequence). For the CDR3, the DNA is TGTGCCAGCAGGACAATAAATTCACCCCTCCACTTT. This codes for CASRTINSPLHF.